This is a list of T cell receptor beta chains from one sample in a study of blood T cell repertoires in COVID-19. Generated by immunoSEQ multiplex PCR, the TCRdb table keeps only in-frame clones and is missing some. The table lists approximately 260,000 clones, 87% of them singletons. Input material: PBMCs or T cells enriched from blood (not recorded which). The source is a woman younger than 45 with acute COVID-19. Both conserved end residues are part of each CDR3. D genes are given only for firm matches.

.,TRBV6-5,TRBJ1-1,CASSNGEAVNAEAFF,TGTGCCAGCAGTAACGGGGAAGCGGTTAACGCTGAAGCTTTCTTT
.,TRBV11-2,TRBJ1-1,CASSLFRRGTEAFF,TGTGCCAGCAGCTTGTTTCGCAGGGGCACTGAAGCTTTCTTT
.,TRBV10-3,TRBJ1-2,CAISAGFDGYTF,TGTGCCATCAGCGCAGGGTTCGATGGCTACACCTTC
TRBD1,TRBV18,TRBJ1-2,CASSRDRGYNYGYTF,TGTGCCAGCTCACGGGACAGGGGATATAACTATGGCTACACCTTC
.,TRBV4-3,TRBJ2-1,CASSQDGGFGNEQFF,TGCGCCAGCAGCCAAGATGGGGGGTTTGGCAATGAGCAGTTCTTC
TRBD1,TRBV6-5,TRBJ1-2,CASSRQGARDGYTF,TGTGCCAGCAGCCGACAGGGGGCGAGAGATGGCTACACCTTC
.,TRBV7-3,TRBJ2-6,CASSLYEGAGANVLTF,TGTGCCAGCAGCCTTTATGAGGGGGCTGGGGCCAACGTCCTGACTTTC
TRBD1,TRBV6-2/TRBV6-3,TRBJ1-2,CASSYPTGIPSYGYTF,TGTGCCAGCAGTTACCCGACAGGGATTCCTAGCTATGGCTACACCTTC
.,TRBV6-5,TRBJ2-7,CASSYYRDLGHDEQYF,TGTGCCAGCAGTTACTATCGGGATTTAGGGCACGACGAGCAGTACTTC
TRBD1,TRBV3-1/TRBV3-2,TRBJ1-4,CASSHVPGTGVSEKLFF,TGTGCCAGCAGCCATGTGCCCGGGACAGGGGTTTCTGAAAAACTGTTTTTT
.,TRBV10-3,TRBJ2-7,CAISDPQGGDPGEQYF,TGTGCCATCAGTGACCCCCAGGGGGGCGACCCCGGCGAGCAGTACTTC